The 25 T cell receptor beta chains below come from one sample, sequenced in a study of OX40 agonist ivuxolimab in advanced cancers. The method was immunoSEQ multiplex PCR; TCRdb's version includes in-frame clones alone and lacks a portion of them. Among about 73,000 clones listed, more than 85% were seen once. Sequencing used CD4+ or CD8+ T cells sorted from blood, obtained in a trial of the OX40 agonist ivuxolimab. The source is an adult with an advanced solid tumor such as melanoma, head and neck, liver or kidney cancer.

The V gene is TRBV27, the J gene TRBJ1-5; D might be TRBD1 (5 bases). The CDR3 covers 16 residues. Germline CDR1 reads MNHEY; CDR2 reads SMNVEV (reference sequence). V was pared by 4 bases and J by 2 bases, with 15 bases between. CDR3 nucleotides: TGTGCCAGCAGTTCCCCAGGGATTTTGGGCAATCAGCCCCAGCATTTT. Translation gives CASSSPGILGNQPQHF.

This rearrangement joins TRBV6-5 to TRBJ2-7, with 7 bases aligning to TRBD2. Unmatched junction bases numbered 4, after V lost 6 bases and J lost 5 bases. Per germline, CDR1 MNHEY and CDR2 SVGAGI. The CDR3 has 12 amino acids. CDR3 nucleotide sequence: TGTGCCAGCAGGGGAGGGCCAAACGAGCAGTACTTC. The encoded protein is CASRGGPNEQYF.

The chain recombines TRBV14 with TRBJ2-6; D is undetermined. V lost 8 bases to trimming and J lost 0 bases, with 11 bases between them. Germline V gives CDR1 SGHDN, CDR2 FVKESK. The CDR3 loop spans 15 amino acids. CDR3 residues: CASSAIGSGANVLTF. The CDR3 DNA follows: TGTGCCAGCTCGGCTATCGGCTCTGGGGCCAACGTCCTGACTTTC. The full variable domain, completed using reference TRBV14 and TRBJ2-6, is EAGVTQFPSHSVIEKGQTVTLRCDPISGHDNLYWYRRVMGKEIKFLLHFVKESKQDESGMPNNRFLAERTGGTYSTLKVQPAELEDSGVYFCASSAIGSGANVLTFGAGSRLTVL.

The chain links TRBV28 to TRBJ2-5, with D tentatively TRBD1 (5 bases). The germline gives CDR1 MDHEN, CDR2 SYDVKM. V was cut by 4 bases and J by 2 bases, with 8 bases left in between. CDR3 length equals 13 residues. The CDR3 loop reads CASSSRQQETQYF. The CDR3, as DNA: TGTGCCAGCAGTTCGCGACAGCAAGAGACCCAGTACTTC.

The rearrangement joins TRBV23-1 to TRBJ2-7; D gene unclear. TRBV23-1 is identified as an open reading frame with a role that is uncertain. The CDR3 spans 12 residues. Between the trimmed V and J ends, which lost 3 bases and 2 bases, there was a span of 5 bases. As DNA, the CDR3 is TGCGCCAGCAGTCACCCACCCTACGAGCAGTACTTC. The encoded protein is CASSHPPYEQYF.

This clone was observed once. V gene TRBV27 combines with J gene TRBJ1-1, with 8 bases fitting TRBD1. Per germline, CDR1 MNHEY and CDR2 SMNVEV (reference sequence). CDR3 length: 14 amino acids. The trim removed 3 bases at V and 6 bases at J, leaving 6 bases unmatched. CDR3 amino acids: CASSFWQGAPEAFF. The CDR3 DNA sequence: TGTGCCAGCAGTTTCTGGCAGGGGGCCCCTGAAGCTTTCTTT.

The CDR3 region has the DNA TGCGCCAGCAGGATTAACGGGGGGCCGGAGACCCAGTACTTC. Its protein product is CASRINGGPETQYF. The rearrangement links TRBV5-1 to TRBJ2-5; D perhaps matches TRBD2 (7 bases). CDR1 is SGHRS, CDR2 YFSETQ, per germline. This CDR3 comprises 14 residues. V lost 5 bases and J lost 5, with 16 bases in between.

This chain links TRBV9 with TRBJ2-7, with TRBD1 matching 8 bases. The CDR3 has 14 residues. Germline V lookup: CDR1 SGDLS, CDR2 YYNGEE. The J segment lost 4 bases and the V segment lost 3 bases, leaving 6 bases of the junction unmatched. CDR3 DNA: TGTGCCAGCAGCGCCCGGCAGGGGGCTTACGAGCAGTACTTC. It specifies CASSARQGAYEQYF. The full variable domain, rest sourced from reference TRBV9 and TRBJ2-7, is DSGVTQTPKHLITATGQRVTLRCSPRSGDLSVYWYQQSLDQGLQFLIQYYNGEERAKGNILERFSAQQFPDLHSELNLSSLELGDSALYFCASSARQGAYEQYFGPGTRLTVT.

The chain employs TRBV2 and TRBJ2-5, with TRBD2 matching over 8 bases. CDR3 length equals 14 residues. Germline CDR1 and CDR2: SNHLY and FYNNEI. The junction had 4 bases not matched to a gene; V was cut back by 6 bases and J by 1 base. CDR3 sequence: CASSGAGVQETQYF. CDR3 nucleotide sequence: TGTGCCAGCAGCGGAGCGGGAGTCCAAGAGACCCAGTACTTC. Full variable domain (remainder filled in from reference TRBV2 and TRBJ2-5): EPEVTQTPSHQVTQMGQEVILRCVPISNHLYFYWYRQILGQKVEFLVSFYNNEISEKSEIFDDQFSVERPDGSNFTLKIRSTKLEDSAMYFCASSGAGVQETQYFGPGTRLLVL.

The chain is built from TRBV19 and TRBJ1-2; D is unclear. The CDR3 sequence is 11 residues long. With 5 bases removed from V and 8 bases from J, the gap between germline ends came to 9 bases. The germline CDR1 and CDR2 sequences are LNHDA and SQIVND (reference sequence). CDR3 sequence reads: CASSEDHGYTF. In nucleotides, the CDR3 is TGTGCCAGTAGTGAGGATCACGGCTACACCTTC.

The chain's CDR3 is CASSPDRLYGYTF. The CDR3 coding sequence is TGTGCCAGCAGTCCAGACAGACTCTATGGCTACACCTTC. The V gene is TRBV25-1, the J gene TRBJ1-2; a possible D gene is TRBD1 (5 bases). The germline gives CDR1 MGHDK, CDR2 SYGVNS. CDR3 length: 13 amino acids. The V and J ends lost 5 bases and 4 bases respectively, with 11 bases between them.

The chain links TRBV2 to TRBJ2-7; D could derive from TRBD1 or TRBD2 (5 bases each). The CDR3 runs 17 residues. Per the germline V gene, CDR1 is SNHLY and CDR2 is FYNNEI. Deletions cut 1 base from V and 2 bases from J, with 18 bases between. This CDR3 reads CASSEERGGLYAYEQYF. The DNA of the CDR3 is TGTGCCAGCAGTGAAGAGAGGGGCGGACTTTATGCCTACGAGCAGTACTTC. The full variable domain, with the rest looked up from reference TRBV2 and TRBJ2-7, is EPEVTQTPSHQVTQMGQEVILRCVPISNHLYFYWYRQILGQKVEFLVSFYNNEISEKSEIFDDQFSVERPDGSNFTLKIRSTKLEDSAMYFCASSEERGGLYAYEQYFGPGTRLTVT.

The chain combines TRBV5-1 with TRBJ2-3; D is possibly TRBD1 (6 bases). V was shortened by 5 bases and J by 3 bases, with 13 bases between the two germline ends. The germline V gene has CDR1 SGHRS and CDR2 YFSETQ. The CDR3 loop spans 14 amino acids. CDR3 coding DNA: TGCGCCAGCAGTCTGGGGGCTATAACAGATACGCAGTATTTT. Residues: CASSLGAITDTQYF.

The chain combines TRBV10-3 with TRBJ2-7; no definite D call. V lost 2 bases and J lost 2, with 7 bases in between. Germline V gene data show CDR1 as ENHRY and CDR2 as SYGVKD. CDR3 length: 13 amino acids. CDR3 coding DNA: TGTGCCATCAGTGAGCGACTGGCCTACGAGCAGTACTTC. It codes for CAISERLAYEQYF.

The chain is built from TRBV5-6 and TRBJ2-7, with D tentatively TRBD1 or TRBD2 (6 bases each). Trimming cost V 3 bases and J 2 bases, with 12 bases left between them. Germline CDR1 is SGHDT and CDR2 is YYEEEE. The CDR3 covers 14 residues. DNA of the CDR3: TGTGCCAGCAGCTATATAGGGGGGACCTACGAGCAGTACTTC. Its translation is CASSYIGGTYEQYF.

This chain joins TRBV7-2 and TRBJ2-2, with 8 bases that match TRBD1. The trim removed 5 bases at V and 1 base at J, leaving 6 bases unmatched. Per the germline V gene, CDR1 is SGHTA and CDR2 is FQGNSA. The CDR3 sequence is 16 residues long. Here the CDR3 reads CASSPARGRNTGELFF. The CDR3 DNA reads TGTGCCAGCAGCCCGGCCAGGGGGCGGAACACCGGGGAGCTGTTTTTT.

The genes are TRBV6-1 and TRBJ2-6, with a weak D call TRBD1 (6 bases). The ends were cut back, 6 bases at V and 1 base at J, with 10 bases in the middle. This CDR3 is 15 amino acids long. CDR1 is MNHNS and CDR2 is SASEGT in the germline V gene. The CDR3 sequence: CASSTQGSGANVLTF. CDR3 bases: TGTGCCAGCAGCACACAGGGATCTGGGGCCAACGTCCTGACTTTC.

This clone appeared once. This chain joins TRBV28 and TRBJ1-2; a weak D match, TRBD1 (5 bases). CDR3 length: 17 amino acids. V lost 2 bases and J 8 bases, leaving 24 bases between the germline ends. The germline gives CDR1 MDHEN, CDR2 SYDVKM. The CDR3 DNA follows: TGTGCCAGCAGTTTACCCAGGATCAGGGTAGGCCTCTACGGCTACACCTTC. Its translation: CASSLPRIRVGLYGYTF.

This chain joins TRBV4-2 and TRBJ1-6; D not resolved. The V end lost 4 bases, the J end lost 0 bases, and 13 bases lay between the germline ends. The CDR3 consists of 17 residues. The V gene's germline CDR1 is LGHNA and CDR2 YNFKEQ. The CDR3 region is CASSPPTPISYNSPLHF. For the CDR3, the DNA is TGTGCCAGCAGCCCCCCCACGCCGATCTCCTATAATTCACCCCTCCACTTT.

J is TRBJ2-7 and V is TRBV5-1, with TRBD2 identical over 12 bases. Per the germline V gene, CDR1 is SGHRS and CDR2 is YFSETQ. V gave up 6 bases and J gave up 2 bases; unmatched junction bases: 6. This CDR3 region has 15 residues. The CDR3 region is CASTLTSGSPYEQYF. CDR3 bases: TGCGCCAGCACGTTGACTAGCGGGAGCCCCTACGAGCAGTACTTC.

The chain combines TRBV7-9 with TRBJ1-4, with 9 bases lining up with TRBD1. With 5 bases clipped from V and 2 bases from J, the junction kept 3 bases outside the gene matches. Germline V gene lookup returns CDR1 SEHNR and CDR2 FQNEAQ (reference sequence). CDR3 length: 15 amino acids. CDR3: CASSLGQGTNEKLFF. The CDR3 DNA reads as TGTGCCAGCAGCCTTGGACAGGGGACTAATGAAAAACTGTTTTTT.

The V call is TRBV30, the J call TRBJ2-3, with a weak D call TRBD2 (7 bases). The length of the CDR3 is 17 residues. Germline loops: CDR1 GTSNPN, CDR2 SVGIG (reference sequence). V was trimmed by 2 bases and J by 1 base, leaving 19 bases between them. Here the CDR3 reads CAWSQLGGGLGTDTQYF. The CDR3 bases are TGTGCCTGGAGTCAGTTAGGGGGAGGACTAGGCACAGATACGCAGTATTTT.

This chain links TRBV6-1 with TRBJ1-5; D is unresolved. Germline V gene lookup returns CDR1 MNHNS and CDR2 SASEGT. V gave up 4 bases and J gave up 2 bases, with 12 bases separating them. This CDR3 is 15 amino acids long. CDR3 loop: CASSVGRQGNQPQHF. The CDR3 DNA is TGTGCCAGCAGTGTTGGGAGGCAGGGCAATCAGCCCCAGCATTTT.

The chain links TRBV6-6 to TRBJ1-6, with a possible D match to TRBD1 (6 bases). This CDR3 is built from 16 residues. V lost 6 bases to trimming and J lost 10 bases, with 22 bases between them. Germline V gives CDR1 MNHNY, CDR2 SVGAGI (reference sequence). Written as DNA, the CDR3 is TGTGCCAGCAGCCCCGGGACACGGAGTCGTCGATCACCCCTCCACTTT. This translates into CASSPGTRSRRSPLHF.

V is TRBV21-1 and J is TRBJ2-7; the table's D call of TRBD2 was not tested on the DNA. TRBV21-1 is tagged as a pseudogene. The CDR3 consists of 19 residues. The CDR3 protein is CASSKAQASGGYNSYEQYF. The CDR3 DNA sequence: TGTGCCAGCAGCAAAGCGCAGGCTAGCGGGGGTTACAACTCCTACGAGCAGTACTTC.